Here is one TCR beta chain with its context. Its matching antigen is unknown. The CDR3 is 14 amino acids. Germline V gene data show CDR1 as SGHRS and CDR2 as YFSETQ. The V gene lost 0 bases and the J gene lost 4 bases, with 10 bases spanning the gap. The sample originates from a study of cytomegalovirus exposure and HLA in healthy donors. The PCR contained 60 Vbeta and 13 Jbeta primers. Libraries were prepared by immunoSEQ multiplex PCR; TCRdb keeps only in-frame clonotypes and omits some of them. The sample has roughly 170,000 clones, 70% to 85% seen once; the top ten hold less than 1.5%. Study conclusions and caveats: HLA alleles were associated with fewer than 20,000 TCR beta sequences in a later analysis at 0.05 false discovery rate. In an earlier analysis, most TCR beta V segments were productive about 87% or about 30% of the time. Judged likely to be a sequencing artifact was a cluster of highly shared sequence variants. The authors later linked a missense DCLRE1C variant to TCR beta V- and J-gene trimming.

The rearrangement links TRBV5-1 to TRBJ1-2, with D maybe TRBD1 (5 bases). The TCR comes from a woman in her 30s in good health and CMV-seropositive. Sequencing used PBMCs. CDR3 sequence: CASSLVQGGYGYTF. Here the CDR3 DNA reads TGCGCCAGCAGCTTGGTTCAGGGCGGCTATGGCTACACCTTC.